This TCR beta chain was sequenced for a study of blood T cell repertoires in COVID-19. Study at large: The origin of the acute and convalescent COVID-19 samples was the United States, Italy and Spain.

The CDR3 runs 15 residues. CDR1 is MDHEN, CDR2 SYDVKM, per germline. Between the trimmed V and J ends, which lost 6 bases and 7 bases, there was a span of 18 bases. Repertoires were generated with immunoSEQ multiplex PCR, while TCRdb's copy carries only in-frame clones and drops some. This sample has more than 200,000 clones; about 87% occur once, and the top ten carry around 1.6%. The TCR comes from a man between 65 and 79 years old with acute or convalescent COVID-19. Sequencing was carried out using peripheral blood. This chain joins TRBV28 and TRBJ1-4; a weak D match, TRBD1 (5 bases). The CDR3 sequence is CASRNSGTQGEKLFF. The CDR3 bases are TGTGCCAGCAGAAACTCCGGGACTCAGGGTGAAAAACTGTTTTTT.